Described below is a single TCR beta chain sequence and its context. This clonotype was seen repeatedly, ten times or more. The antigen it recognizes is unknown. Per-base qualities were not stored, and no clone one base away is much larger. The data were obtained in a study (dated by TCRdb to the mid-2010s). Turning to the overall study: The study tested whether tumor-infiltrating Tregs in breast cancer are recruited from blood Tregs or converted in situ from other CD4+ T cell subsets.

What the authors observed across the whole study: The TCR alpha and beta sequences of tumor-infiltrating Tregs showed the greatest overlap with tumor naive CD4+ T cells, followed by blood naive CD4+ T cells. The TCR gene usage of tumor memory CD4+ T cells clustered together with blood and lymph node memory CD4+ cells and with lymph node naive CD4+ cells. The larger-cohort validation was restricted to a single TCR beta V-J rearrangement rather than whole repertoires.

Between the V and J ends, shortened by 3 bases and 0 bases respectively, the junction contains 6 bases. As encoded in the germline V gene (reference sequence), CDR1 is DFQATT while CDR2 is SNEGSKA. The CDR3 has 14 amino acids, counting the end cysteine and phenylalanine. Only CDR3 DNA remains: 42 bases, in frame from the first base. Full-length TCR variable regions were amplified by 5' RACE PCR using constant-region reverse primers, and then by semi-nested PCR using Nested Universal Primer A. Using the ReliaPrep RNA Cell Miniprep System, total RNA was extracted, and the SMARTer RACE 5'/3' Kit was then used to reverse transcribe the RNA into 5'RACE-ready cDNA. Full-length TCR alpha and beta libraries were barcoded with multiplex adaptors and sequenced on an Illumina MiSeq. The original methods were these. For each of nine subset-tissue groups, sequencing data from the five patients were pooled, and the groups were then compared using unsupervised clustering of TCR gene usage. The Morisita-Horn index, with shared sequences weighted by their contribution to each repertoire, was used to calculate repertoire similarity. Clones were called with MiXCR by TCRdb after fastp trimmed the public reads at Q25, and only in-frame beta chains were retained. Every entry covers one CDR3 protein and lists the most common genes and DNA from its rows. TCRdb's processing, not the authors' own work, is the source of the V and J calls. This sample holds 35,000 to 50,000 distinct CDR3 sequences; 22% were observed only once. The top ten clones comprise over 3.5% of the sample.

Cells that were CD4+CD25+CD127-/low were isolated as Tregs. Tregs, naive and memory CD4+ T cells from tumor, blood and ipsilateral draining lymph nodes of five breast cancer patients underwent full-length TCR alpha and beta sequencing. Mononuclear cells from lymph nodes or approximately 50 ml of peripheral blood were isolated by Ficoll density gradient centrifugation. Sorted cell populations were confirmed by FACS to exceed 90% purity. This clonotype was sampled from a female donor with breast cancer. The sequenced sample was Tregs sorted from blood. The chain joins TRBV20-1 to TRBJ2-6; no D gene call is confident. The bases are TGCAGTGCTAGTCCCGTCTCTGGGGCCAACGTCCTGACTTTC. This encodes CSASPVSGANVLTF.